Included here is one T cell receptor (beta chain) sequence, with context. Here immunoSEQ multiplex PCR was the method, and the copy in TCRdb shows in-frame clones only, minus some. Altogether more than 80,000 clones are present, about 86% being singletons, with the ten largest covering about 1.7%. The sample originates from a study of blood T cell repertoires in COVID-19. Study as a whole: PBMCs, B-cell-depleted T cells, or T cells were the source of the cDNA or gDNA that made up the material.

Unmatched junction bases numbered 8, after V lost 3 bases and J lost 6 bases. Germline-derived CDR1 and CDR2 are LNHDA and SQIVND (reference sequence). This CDR3 is 16 amino acids long. This chain links TRBV19 with TRBJ2-1; the match to TRBD2 covers 10 bases. The sequencing input was peripheral blood. This sequence was found in a man aged 80 or over with acute or convalescent COVID-19. The CDR3 DNA follows: TGTGCCAGTAGTATGGGAAGCGGGAGGGCCCTCAATGAGCAGTTCTTC. It is translated as CASSMGSGRALNEQFF.